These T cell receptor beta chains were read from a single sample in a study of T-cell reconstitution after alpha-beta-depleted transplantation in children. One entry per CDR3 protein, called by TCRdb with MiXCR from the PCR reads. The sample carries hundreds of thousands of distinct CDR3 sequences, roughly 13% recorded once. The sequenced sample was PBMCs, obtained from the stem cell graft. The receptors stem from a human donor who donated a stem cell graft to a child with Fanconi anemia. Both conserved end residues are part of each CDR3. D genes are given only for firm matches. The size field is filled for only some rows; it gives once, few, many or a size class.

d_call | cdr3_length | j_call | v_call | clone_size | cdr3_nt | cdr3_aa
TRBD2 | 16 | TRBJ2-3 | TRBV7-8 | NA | TGTGCCAGCAGCCCTAGCGGGGGGGCCTACTTAGATACGCAGTATTTT | CASSPSGGAYLDTQYF
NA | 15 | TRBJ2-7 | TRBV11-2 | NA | TGTGCCAGCAGCCTAGTCGCAGGGTTCAACTACGAGCAGTACTTC | CASSLVAGFNYEQYF
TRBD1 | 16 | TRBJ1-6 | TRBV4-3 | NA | TGCGCCAGCAGCCAGATGCGGACCAGGGGGGGTTCACCCCTCCACTTT | CASSQMRTRGGSPLHF
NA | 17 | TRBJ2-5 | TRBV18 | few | TGTGCCAGCTCACCCAGGGGACCGCGCACAATCCAAGAGACCCAGTACTTC | CASSPRGPRTIQETQYF
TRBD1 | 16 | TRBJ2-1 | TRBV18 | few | TGTGCCAGCTCACTGGAATGGGCAGGGGGCCACAATGAGCAGTTCTTC | CASSLEWAGGHNEQFF
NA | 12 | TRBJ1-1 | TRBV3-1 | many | TGTGCCAGCAGCGTAAGGGGCACTGAAGCTTTCTTT | CASSVRGTEAFF
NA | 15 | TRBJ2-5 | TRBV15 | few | TGTGCCACCAGCCGCCTAGGAGGATCTAGAGAGACCCAGTACTTC | CATSRLGGSRETQYF
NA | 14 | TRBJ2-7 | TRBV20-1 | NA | TGCAGTGCTAGAGATGTACTTTCCTCCTACGAGCAGTACTTC | CSARDVLSSYEQYF
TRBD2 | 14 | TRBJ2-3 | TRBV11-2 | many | TGTGCCAGCAGCTACGGGGGGAAGCGAGATACGCAGTATTTT | CASSYGGKRDTQYF
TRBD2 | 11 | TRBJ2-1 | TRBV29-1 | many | TGCAGCGTTGAAGAAGCGGGGGGGCCAGATTTC | CSVEEAGGPDF
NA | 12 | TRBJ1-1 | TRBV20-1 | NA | TGCAGTGCTCGGCAGACAATCACTGAAGCTTTCTTT | CSARQTITEAFF
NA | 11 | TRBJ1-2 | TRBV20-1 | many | TGCAGTGCTAGCAGCGTACATGGCTACACCTTC | CSASSVHGYTF
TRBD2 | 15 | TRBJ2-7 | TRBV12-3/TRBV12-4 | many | TGTGCCAGCAGTTTAAGCAGCGGGACCCCCTACGAGCAGTACTTC | CASSLSSGTPYEQYF
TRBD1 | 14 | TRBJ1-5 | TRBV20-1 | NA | TGCAGTGCGGAAGAGGTAGTCTGGCAGGGGGCCCAGCATTTT | CSAEEVVWQGAQHF
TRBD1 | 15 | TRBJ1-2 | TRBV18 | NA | TGTGCCAGCTCACCGTACTCCAGAGGGGGCCATGGCTACACCTTC | CASSPYSRGGHGYTF
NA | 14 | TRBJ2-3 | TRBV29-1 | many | TGCAGCGTTGTCCCAACCCACTCCACAGATACGCAGTATTTT | CSVVPTHSTDTQYF
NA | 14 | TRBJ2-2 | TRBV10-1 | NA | TGCGCCAGCAGTGAGACAGGGATTGCCGGGGAGCTGTTTTTT | CASSETGIAGELFF
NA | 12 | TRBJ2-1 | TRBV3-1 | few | TGTGCCAGCAGCCACGACACCAATGAGCAGTTCTTC | CASSHDTNEQFF
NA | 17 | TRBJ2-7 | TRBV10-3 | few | TGTGCCATCAGTGAGTCGAATGGGGGGGGCATGAGGGACGAGCAGTACTTC | CAISESNGGGMRDEQYF
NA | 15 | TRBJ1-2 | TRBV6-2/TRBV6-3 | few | TGTGCCAGCAGTTACTCGATTGACTTGAGACATGGCTACACCTTC | CASSYSIDLRHGYTF
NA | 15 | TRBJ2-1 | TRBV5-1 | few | TGCGCCAGCAGCTTGGCCTCTCGACAGTACAATGAGCAGTTCTTC | CASSLASRQYNEQFF
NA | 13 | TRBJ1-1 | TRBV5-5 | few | TGTGCCAGCAGTTCGACAGATCGTGGGGGAGCTTTCTTT | CASSSTDRGGAFF
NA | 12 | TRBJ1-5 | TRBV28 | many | TGTGCCAGCAGGGACGGTAATCAGCCCCAGCATTTT | CASRDGNQPQHF
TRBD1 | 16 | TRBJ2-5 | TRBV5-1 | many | TGCGCCAGCAGCTTCCGCCGGGACAGGGGACAAGAGACCCAGTACTTC | CASSFRRDRGQETQYF
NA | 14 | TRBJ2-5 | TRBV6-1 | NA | TGTGCCAGCAGTGAATTAAGGTGGGGGGAGACCCAGTACTTC | CASSELRWGETQYF
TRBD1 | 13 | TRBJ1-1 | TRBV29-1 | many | TGCAGCGTTGTTGACAGGGTCGGCACTGAAGCTTTCTTT | CSVVDRVGTEAFF
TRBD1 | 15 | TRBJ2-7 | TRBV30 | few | TGTGCCTGGGCTCCTCAGGGGGAAGGGTCCTACGAGCAGTACTTC | CAWAPQGEGSYEQYF
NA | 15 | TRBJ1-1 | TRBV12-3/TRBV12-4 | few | TGTGCCAGCATCACGCGGGGGGTGAGGAACACTGAAGCTTTCTTT | CASITRGVRNTEAFF
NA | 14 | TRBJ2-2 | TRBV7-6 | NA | TGTGCCAGCAGCTTCGGACTCCTCACCGGGGAGCTGTTTTTT | CASSFGLLTGELFF
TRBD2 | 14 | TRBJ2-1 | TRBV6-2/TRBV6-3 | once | TGTGCCTCATGGGCGGGAGGGAGCTACAATGAGCAGTTCTTC | CASWAGGSYNEQFF
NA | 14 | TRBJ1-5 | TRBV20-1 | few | TGCAGTGCCTCAACAGGGTACGACAATCAGCCCCAGCATTTT | CSASTGYDNQPQHF
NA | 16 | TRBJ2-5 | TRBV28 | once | TGTGCCAGCAACTTGCGGGGAGATGGCTATTTAGAGACCCAGTACTTC | CASNLRGDGYLETQYF
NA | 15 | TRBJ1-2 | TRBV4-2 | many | TGTGCCAGCAGCCCCCAAAGGGTAGCTAACTATGGCTACACCTTC | CASSPQRVANYGYTF
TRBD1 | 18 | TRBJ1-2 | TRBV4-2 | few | TGTGCCAGCAGCCCCCAAGGCGGGACAGGACACGACCCCTATGGCTACACCTTC | CASSPQGGTGHDPYGYTF
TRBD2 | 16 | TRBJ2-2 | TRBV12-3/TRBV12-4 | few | TGTGCCAGCAGCCCCAGCGGGGGGCAGAACACCGGGGAGCTGTTTTTT | CASSPSGGQNTGELFF
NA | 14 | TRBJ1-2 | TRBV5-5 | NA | TGTGCCAGCAGCTTGGAACAGGGAGGGTATGGCTACACCTTC | CASSLEQGGYGYTF
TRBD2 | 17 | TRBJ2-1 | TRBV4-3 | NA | TGCGCCAGCAGCCAAAACCAGCGGGGGGCCCTATACAATGAGCAGTTCTTC | CASSQNQRGALYNEQFF
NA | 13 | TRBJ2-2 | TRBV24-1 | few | TGTGCCACCAGAGTAGACGGCACCGGGGAGCTGTTTTTT | CATRVDGTGELFF
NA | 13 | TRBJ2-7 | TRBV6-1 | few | TGTGCCAGCGCCCGATCATTCCTCTACGAGCAGTACTTC | CASARSFLYEQYF
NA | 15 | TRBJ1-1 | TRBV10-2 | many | TGCGCCAGCAGTGAGTCGGCGAGGGCGGGTACTGAAGCTTTCTTT | CASSESARAGTEAFF
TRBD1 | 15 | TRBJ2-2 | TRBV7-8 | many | TGTGCCAGCAGCTTACGGACAGGGGGCACCGGGGAGCTGTTTTTT | CASSLRTGGTGELFF
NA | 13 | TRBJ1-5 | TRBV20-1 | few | TGCAGTGCCGGGGGAGGGAGCAATCAGCCCCAGCATTTT | CSAGGGSNQPQHF
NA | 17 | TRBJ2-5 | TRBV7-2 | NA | TGTGCCAGCAGCTTTGCGGCAGGGAGTATGGGGTTGGAGACCCAGTACTTC | CASSFAAGSMGLETQYF
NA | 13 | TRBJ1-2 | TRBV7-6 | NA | TGTGCCAGCACCCCCTCGTCGGGTCGCGGCTACACCTTC | CASTPSSGRGYTF
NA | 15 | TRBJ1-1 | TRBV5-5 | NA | TGTGCCAGCAGCTTTTCCGGGGGCTTCAACACTGAAGCTTTCTTT | CASSFSGGFNTEAFF
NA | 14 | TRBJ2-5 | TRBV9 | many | TGTGCCAGCAGCCCACCCAGGGGTGGAGAGACCCAGTACTTC | CASSPPRGGETQYF
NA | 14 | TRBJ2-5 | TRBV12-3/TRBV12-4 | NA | TGTGCCAGCAGTTTGCCCCCCCTCTGGGAGACCCAGTACTTC | CASSLPPLWETQYF